A single sample is the source of the 23 T cell receptor beta chains below, sequenced in a study of shared clonotypes between healthy human individuals. This table comes from immunoSEQ multiplex PCR, and its TCRdb copy is limited to in-frame clones, with some not included. The sample holds around 600,000 clones, approximately 96% seen once. Terminally differentiated effector memory CD45RA+ cells were excluded by CCR7 positive selection of CD45RO-negative cells. Sequencing was done on a sample of naive CD8+ T cells sorted from blood. Receptor source: a woman younger than 45 in good health.

The chain recombines TRBV28 with TRBJ2-1; D call uncertain. The CDR3 has 14 amino acids. Trimming took off 2 bases at V and 8 bases at J, with 13 bases between the two ends. Looked up from germline, CDR1 is MDHEN and CDR2 is SYDVKM. The DNA for the CDR3 is TGTGCCAGCAGTTTAGACGGCAACCCGGATGAGCAGTTCTTC. It yields the protein CASSLDGNPDEQFF.

V gene TRBV7-6 combines with J gene TRBJ2-5; D may correspond to TRBD1 or TRBD2 (7 bases each). CDR3 length: 15 residues. V lost 5 bases to trimming and J lost 5 bases, with 18 bases between them. The germline CDR1 and CDR2 sequences are SGHVS and FNYEAQ. Here the CDR3 DNA reads TGTGCCAGCAGCCCCCAAGACAGGGAGGGGGAGACCCAGTACTTC. This codes for CASSPQDREGETQYF.

J is TRBJ1-1 and V is TRBV13; 8 positions match TRBD1. The CDR3 runs 14 residues. Germline assignment: CDR1 PRHDT and CDR2 FYEKMQ (reference sequence). With V trimmed by 5 bases and J by 1 base, 3 bases remained unmatched. The CDR3 nucleotides read TGTGCCAGCAGCACGGACAGGGCGAACACTGAAGCTTTCTTT. Amino acids: CASSTDRANTEAFF.

The genes are TRBV7-2 and TRBJ2-5; 9 bases map to TRBD1. The CDR3 is 15 residues long. Germline V gives CDR1 SGHTA, CDR2 FQGNSA. V lost 0 bases and J lost 5; bases outside the gene matches: 4. The CDR3 sequence is CASSLAGTGHETQYF. The CDR3 nucleotides are TGTGCCAGCAGCTTAGCCGGGACAGGGCATGAGACCCAGTACTTC.

This rearrangement joins TRBV7-8 to TRBJ1-2; tentatively, D is TRBD1 (5 bases). The germline V gene has CDR1 SGHVS and CDR2 FQNEAQ. V was shortened by 5 bases and J by 5 bases, with 21 bases between the two germline ends. The CDR3 is 16 amino acids. The CDR3 protein is CASSPPHRQQTYGYTF. The CDR3 DNA reads as TGTGCCAGCAGCCCCCCCCATAGACAGCAAACTTATGGCTACACCTTC.

The chain employs TRBV19 and TRBJ1-5; D call uncertain. V was trimmed by 8 bases and J by 2 bases, leaving 22 bases between them. There are 17 residues in the CDR3. Germline CDR1 reads LNHDA; CDR2 reads SQIVND (reference sequence). This CDR3 reads CASSNLPGEWGNQPQHF. The CDR3 coding sequence is TGTGCCAGTTCGAATCTCCCCGGGGAGTGGGGCAATCAGCCCCAGCATTTT.

The gene calls are TRBV29-1 and TRBJ2-7; 9 bases fit TRBD2. Germline assignment: CDR1 SQVTM and CDR2 ANQGSEA. With 7 bases clipped from V and 3 bases from J, the junction kept 7 bases outside the gene matches. This CDR3 is built from 13 residues. The CDR3 loop is CSGGGGVGYEQYF. The CDR3 DNA sequence: TGCAGCGGCGGGGGGGGCGTCGGCTACGAGCAGTACTTC.

The J gene is TRBJ2-7, the V gene TRBV25-1, with TRBD2 matching over 7 bases. This CDR3 region has 14 residues. Germline V gives CDR1 MGHDK, CDR2 SYGVNS. J was trimmed by 2 bases and V by 5 bases; bases with no gene match: 6. As DNA, the CDR3 is TGTGCCAGCAGTACTGGCCTAGCGGCCTACGAGCAGTACTTC. Amino acid sequence: CASSTGLAAYEQYF.

The chain combines TRBV27 with TRBJ2-3; 8 nucleotides agree with TRBD1. The V segment lost 7 bases and the J segment 5 bases; nucleotides outside the gene matches: 8. The CDR3 extends over 14 amino acids. Germline V gives CDR1 MNHEY, CDR2 SMNVEV (reference sequence). The CDR3, as DNA: TGTGCCAGCAACTTAGGACAGGGCGGAGATACGCAGTATTTT. Protein sequence: CASNLGQGGDTQYF.

The chain combines TRBV6-4 with TRBJ2-1; D is possibly TRBD2 (5 bases). Germline assignment: CDR1 MRHNA and CDR2 SNTAGT. This CDR3 is 12 amino acids long. CDR3 protein: CDSSRDYNEQFF. The CDR3 DNA sequence: TGTGACTCCTCCCGGGATTACAATGAGCAGTTCTTC.

This chain joins TRBV19 and TRBJ2-7, with D possibly matching TRBD2 (6 bases). Trimming removed 3 bases from V and 4 bases from J, with 16 bases in between. From germline, CDR1 is LNHDA and CDR2 SQIVND (reference sequence). The CDR3 is made up of 15 amino acids. The CDR3 nucleotides read TGTGCCAGTAGTATTGGTAGTGGGGAGGCGTACGAGCAGTACTTC. Translating it yields CASSIGSGEAYEQYF.

About this clone: Relative to the germline gene, one junction end is altered; a read error may explain this. The rearrangement uses TRBV4-2 and TRBJ2-7; TRBD2 matches at 11 bases. Germline V lookup: CDR1 LGHNA, CDR2 YNFKEQ. The CDR3 is made up of 17 amino acids. CDR3 DNA sequence: TGTGCCAGCAGCCAAGAACTAGCGGGAGAATCCACCTACGTGCAGTACTTC. This translates into CASSQELAGESTYVQYF.

CDR3 protein: CASSLTGAGELFF. For the CDR3, the DNA is TGTGCCAGCAGCTTAACGGGAGCCGGGGAGCTGTTTTTT. The rearrangement links TRBV7-3 to TRBJ2-2, with D possibly matching TRBD2 (5 bases). In germline, CDR1 is SGHTA, CDR2 FQGTGA. V lost 0 bases to trimming and J lost 6 bases, with 5 bases between them. The CDR3 consists of 13 residues.

The chain uses TRBV28 and TRBJ2-2; D is unclear. This CDR3 is built from 13 residues. From germline, CDR1 is MDHEN and CDR2 SYDVKM. V was shortened by 5 bases and J by 5 bases, with 9 bases between the two germline ends. CDR3 bases: TGTGCCAGCAGTCAACTCCTTACCGGGGAGCTGTTTTTT. It yields the protein CASSQLLTGELFF. The full variable domain, rest sourced from reference TRBV28 and TRBJ2-2, is DVKVTQSSRYLVKRTGEKVFLECVQDMDHENMFWYRQDPGLGLRLIYFSYDVKMKEKGDIPEGYSVSREKKERFSLILESASTNQTSMYLCASSQLLTGELFFGEGSRLTVL.

This chain connects TRBV9 to TRBJ1-3, with TRBD1 identical over 8 bases. The ends lost 0 bases at V and 1 base at J; junction bases unmatched: 6. Germline values: CDR1 SGDLS, CDR2 YYNGEE. The CDR3 extends over 17 amino acids. The CDR3 DNA is TGTGCCAGCAGCGTAGGGACAGGGACTGAGTCTGGAAACACCATATATTTT. It yields the protein CASSVGTGTESGNTIYF.

This chain links TRBV4-1 with TRBJ1-3; D uncertain. This CDR3 contains 15 residues. V dropped 0 bases and J dropped 0 bases, with 6 bases sitting between them. Germline V lookup: CDR1 MGHRA, CDR2 YSYEKL. CDR3 in DNA: TGCGCCAGCAGCCAAGATGTCCCCTCTGGAAACACCATATATTTT. As protein: CASSQDVPSGNTIYF.

Comments on this clone: The junction departs from germline at one end; a sequencing error may be responsible. Other DNA sequences from this sample encode an identical CDR3 as well. The J gene is TRBJ2-1, the V gene TRBV7-8, with 12 bases lining up with TRBD2. The CDR3 contains 13 residues. The germline gives CDR1 SGHVS, CDR2 FQNEAQ. This chain's CDR3 is CASSLAGGNEQFF. For the CDR3, the DNA is TGTGCCAGCAGCCTAGCGGGAGGGAATGAGCAGTTCTTC.

J is TRBJ2-3 and V is TRBV9; 11 positions agree with TRBD2. CDR1 is SGDLS and CDR2 is YYNGEE in the germline V gene. This CDR3 contains 18 residues. The V segment lost 4 bases and the J segment 2 bases; nucleotides outside the gene matches: 12. CDR3 residues: CASSPSASGRFFTDTQYF. In nucleotides, the CDR3 is TGTGCCAGCAGCCCAAGTGCTAGCGGGAGGTTTTTCACAGATACGCAGTATTTT. The variable domain in full, completed from reference TRBV9 and TRBJ2-3, reads DSGVTQTPKHLITATGQRVTLRCSPRSGDLSVYWYQQSLDQGLQFLIQYYNGEERAKGNILERFSAQQFPDLHSELNLSSLELGDSALYFCASSPSASGRFFTDTQYFGPGTRLTVL.

In DNA, the CDR3 is TGTGCCAGCACGGCGGTTTTCACAGATACGCAGTATTTT. Encoded protein: CASTAVFTDTQYF. The rearrangement uses TRBV7-9 and TRBJ2-3; no definite D call. V was pared by 7 bases and J by 2 bases, with 10 bases between. Germline lookup yields CDR1 SEHNR and CDR2 FQNEAQ (reference sequence). The CDR3 is 13 amino acids.

This rearrangement joins TRBV28 to TRBJ2-7; D is undetermined. The CDR3 is made up of 15 amino acids. The germline gives CDR1 MDHEN, CDR2 SYDVKM. Trimming removed 6 bases at V and 1 base at J, with 16 bases between. The CDR3 DNA reads TGTGCCAGCAGCTCCGGGCCGTTTATTTCCTACGAGCAGTACTTC. The encoded protein is CASSSGPFISYEQYF.

The chain uses TRBV4-2 and TRBJ1-2; D is unresolved. Trimming removed 0 bases from V and 4 bases from J, with 18 bases in between. The CDR3 totals 17 residues. CDR1 is LGHNA and CDR2 is YNFKEQ in the germline V gene. CDR3 sequence reads: CASSQDPVEGSSYGYTF. The CDR3 coding sequence is TGTGCCAGCAGCCAAGATCCGGTAGAGGGCTCTTCCTATGGCTACACCTTC.

Worth noting for this clone: The junction differs from germline at one of its ends, possibly a read error. This specimen includes other DNA sequences encoding the same CDR3. The DNA for the CDR3 is TGTGCCAGCAGCTTATCGACAGGGGGAGGCTACGAGCAGTACTTC. This translates into CASSLSTGGGYEQYF. This chain connects TRBV28 to TRBJ2-7; 9 bases line up with TRBD1. Germline CDR1 MDHEN, CDR2 SYDVKM. The CDR3 sequence is 15 residues long.

V and J are TRBV11-2 and TRBJ2-1, with TRBD2 as a possible D gene (6 bases). This CDR3 spans 17 amino acids. Looked up from germline, CDR1 is SGHAT and CDR2 is FQNNGV. V was clipped by 3 bases and J by 3 bases, with 18 bases between them. The DNA for the CDR3 is TGTGCCAGCAGCTTGGGAGGTGGGACCGGTCGCTACAATGAGCAGTTCTTC. Its translation is CASSLGGGTGRYNEQFF.